This T cell receptor beta chain came from a study of blood T cell repertoires in COVID-19 (dated by TCRdb to about 2020). Looking at the study overall: The collaborator samples originated in the United States, Italy and Spain and spanned the acute and convalescent phases of COVID-19. The material from the prospective study consisted of cDNA or gDNA derived from T cells, B-cell-depleted T cells, or PBMCs. Samples came from the ongoing ImmuneRACE study (first 160 participants) plus 1,254 subjects from 6 global collaborators. Where available, HLA class I and class II types were obtained from metadata supplied by the sample provider rather than from assay-based typing. Deeply sampled blood TCRbeta repertoires from subjects exposed to, actively infected with, or recovered from COVID-19 were included in the dataset. The repertoires were made available in a free public database intended to serve as a resource for research on the immune response to SARS-CoV-2. A de-identified subject ID, COVID-19 status, age in years and sex were almost always included in the sample metadata.

General findings and caveats noted by the study authors: The amount of clinical and demographic metadata varied by source and participant and was provided uncurated.

Note on this clone: Its antigen remains undetermined. An end of the junction does not agree with germline; a read error may underlie this.

The CDR3 spans 11 residues, from the cysteine through the phenylalanine. Only the CDR3 portion is preserved as DNA: 33 bases, with reading frame beginning at the first base. CDR1 SGHNT and CDR2 YENEEA are derived from the germline V gene. Participants in the prospective study were aged roughly 18 to 89 years, lived in 20 to 30 United States geographic areas, and enrolled through a virtual design. To assign participants to cohorts, the prospective study relied on clinical history that participants themselves reported in a screening survey and a study questionnaire. Recovered participants in ImmuneRACE Cohort 3 were defined as having two consecutive negative NP/OP PCR tests, clearance from a healthcare professional, or resolution of symptoms. In the prospective study, whole blood, serum and a nasopharyngeal or oropharyngeal swab were collected from each participant by mobile phlebotomists. Participants in the prospective study had the option to provide additional blood draws and questionnaires over a roughly two-month period. Blood samples from the prospective study were shipped frozen or at room temperature prior to DNA extraction.

TCRbeta CDR3 regions were amplified from genomic DNA by means of the immunoSEQ Assay, a bias-controlled multiplex PCR. The study's own analysis went as follows. Within the assay, amplification of reference gene primers was used to estimate how many nucleated cells each sample contained. To quantify the absolute abundance of each unique TCRbeta CDR3 rearrangement, sequence reads were collapsed and filtered. For each sample, productive Simpson clonality was calculated as the square root of Simpson's diversity index across productive rearrangements. Held by TCRdb, this immuneACCESS table contains in-frame sequences only and omits some clones. Under half of the omission traces to an unresolved V gene where checked; the cause of the rest is unknown. That table supplies the V and J calls and clone size; D and trimming were determined from the DNA. In this sample the table shows 240,000 or so clones, around 89% of which occur a single time. The ten biggest clones cover approximately 9% of the sample.

Recombination linked TRBV11-3 to TRBJ2-7; 8 central nucleotides agree with TRBD1. The specimen was PBMCs or T cells enriched from blood (not recorded which). This receptor was identified in a man aged 40-49 years who had recovered from COVID-19. The nucleotide sequence reads TGTGCCAGCAGCCTCAGGGGACAGGTTTGCTTC. Its protein is CASSLRGQVCF.